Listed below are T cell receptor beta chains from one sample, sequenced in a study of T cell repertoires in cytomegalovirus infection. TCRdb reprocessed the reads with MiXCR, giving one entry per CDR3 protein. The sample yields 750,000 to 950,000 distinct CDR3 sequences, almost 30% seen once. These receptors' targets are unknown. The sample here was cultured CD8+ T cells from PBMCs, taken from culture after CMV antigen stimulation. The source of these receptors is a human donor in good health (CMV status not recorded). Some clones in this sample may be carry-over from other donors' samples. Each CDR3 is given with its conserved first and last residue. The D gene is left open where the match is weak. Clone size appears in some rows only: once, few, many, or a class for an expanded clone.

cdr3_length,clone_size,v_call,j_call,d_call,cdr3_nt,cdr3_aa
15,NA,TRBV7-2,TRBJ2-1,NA,TGTGCCAGCAGCTCGCGGGGGCTTGGGCCGGGGGAGCAGTTCTTC,CASSSRGLGPGEQFF
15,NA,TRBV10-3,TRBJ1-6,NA,TGTGCCATCAGTGAGTCGGACAGTCATAATTCACCCCTCCACTTT,CAISESDSHNSPLHF
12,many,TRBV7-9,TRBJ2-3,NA,TGTGCCAGCAGCATGACTGGCAATACGCAGTATTTT,CASSMTGNTQYF
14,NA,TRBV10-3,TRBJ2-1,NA,TGTGCCATCTTAAACCTGAGCTCCTACAATGAGCAGTTCTTC,CAILNLSSYNEQFF
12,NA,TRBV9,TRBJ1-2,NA,TGTGCCAGCGGTAGTCAACTTGGGGGCTACACCTTC,CASGSQLGGYTF
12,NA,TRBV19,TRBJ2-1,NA,TGTGCCAGTAGTATACAAGACAATGAGCAGTTCTTC,CASSIQDNEQFF
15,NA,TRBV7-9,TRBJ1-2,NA,TGTGCCAGCACCGAGGCTGGACGAGCTAACTATGGCTACACCTTC,CASTEAGRANYGYTF
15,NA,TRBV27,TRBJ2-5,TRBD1,TGTGCCAGTTTTACCGGGACAGGGGACGAAGAGACCCAGTACTTC,CASFTGTGDEETQYF
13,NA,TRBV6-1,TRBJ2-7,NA,TGTGCCAGCTCAGAATCCCCATCCTACGAGCAGTACTTC,CASSESPSYEQYF
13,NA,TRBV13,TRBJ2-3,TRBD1,TGTGCCAGCAGCGAAAGCGGACAGGGCACGCAGTATTTT,CASSESGQGTQYF
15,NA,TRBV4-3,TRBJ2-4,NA,TGCGCCAGCAGCCAAGATACTGGTGCCAAAAACATTCAGTACTTC,CASSQDTGAKNIQYF
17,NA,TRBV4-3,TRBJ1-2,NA,TGCGCCAGCAGCCAAGAGGTCCTGGCAGCTGCTAACTATGGCTACACCTTC,CASSQEVLAAANYGYTF
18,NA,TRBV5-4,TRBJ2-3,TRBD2,TGTGCCAGCAGCTTGGACCCCGGGACTAGCGGGGGGGCCGATACGCAGTATTTT,CASSLDPGTSGGADTQYF
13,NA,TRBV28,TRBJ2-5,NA,TGTGCCAGCAGCTTGGACGAAACTGAGACCCAGTACTTC,CASSLDETETQYF
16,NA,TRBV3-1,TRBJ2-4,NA,TGTGCCAGCAGCCAAGCATCTACACAAGCCAACAACATTCAGTACTTC,CASSQASTQANNIQYF
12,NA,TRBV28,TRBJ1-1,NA,TGTGCCAGCAGTTCCTGGGGGAATGAAGCTTTCTTT,CASSSWGNEAFF
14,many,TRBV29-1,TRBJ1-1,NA,TGCAGCGCTCTAAACGCGGGCCAAGGGACTGAAGCTTTCTTT,CSALNAGQGTEAFF
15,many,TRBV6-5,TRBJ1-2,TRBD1,TGTGCCAGCAGTCTCGGAGGGGGCTTAAACTATGGCTACACCTTC,CASSLGGGLNYGYTF
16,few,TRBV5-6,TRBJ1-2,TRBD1,TGTGCCAGCAGCTTGGACAGCCGGGACAGCTCCCAGGGCTACACCTTC,CASSLDSRDSSQGYTF
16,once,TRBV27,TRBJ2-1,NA,TGTGCCAGCAGTGGCCCGGGAGTTCCCTCCTACAATGAGCAGCTCTTC,CASSGPGVPSYNEQLF
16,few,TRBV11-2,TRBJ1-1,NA,TGTGCCAGCAGCTTATGGGTCGTAGGGGGTAAGACTGAAGCTTTCTTT,CASSLWVVGGKTEAFF
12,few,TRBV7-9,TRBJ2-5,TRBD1,TGTGCCAGCAGCTTACGGACAGGGGGGGGGAACTTC,CASSLRTGGGNF
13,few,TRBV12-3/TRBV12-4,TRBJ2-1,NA,TGTGCCAGCAGTAACGCCGGGGAGCTTGAGCAGTTCTTC,CASSNAGELEQFF
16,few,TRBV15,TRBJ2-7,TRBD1,TGTGCCACCAGCAGAGGGGGGAGACAGGGTGCCTACGAGCAGTACTTC,CATSRGGRQGAYEQYF
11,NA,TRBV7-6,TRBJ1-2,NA,TGTGCCAGCAGCGCAGGGCTCGGCTACACCTTC,CASSAGLGYTF
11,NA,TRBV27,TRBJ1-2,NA,TGTGCCAGCAGTTCCGGCCATGGCTACACCTTC,CASSSGHGYTF
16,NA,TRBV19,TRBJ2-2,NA,TGTGCCAGTAGTATGATGGGACCGTCTCACCCCGGGGAGCTGTTTTTT,CASSMMGPSHPGELFF
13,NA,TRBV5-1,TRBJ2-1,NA,TGCGCCAGCACCCATCCAGGGGACCCTGGGCAGTTCTTC,CASTHPGDPGQFF
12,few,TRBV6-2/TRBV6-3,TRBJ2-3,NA,TGTGCCAGCAGTTACTCTTTAGATACGCAGTATTTT,CASSYSLDTQYF
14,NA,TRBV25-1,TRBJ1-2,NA,TGTGCCAGCAGTGTGGACAGTTATAACTATGGCTACACCTTC,CASSVDSYNYGYTF
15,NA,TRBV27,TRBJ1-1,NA,TGTGCCAGCAGTTTTGAATATCGGAGGCGCACTGAAGCTTTCTTT,CASSFEYRRRTEAFF
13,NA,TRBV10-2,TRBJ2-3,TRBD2,TGCGCCAGCGGGCGGGGGTGGACAGATACGCAGTATTTT,CASGRGWTDTQYF
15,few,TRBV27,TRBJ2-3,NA,TGTGCCAGCAGGCGTACAGGGTATTTTTACGATACGCAGTATTTT,CASRRTGYFYDTQYF
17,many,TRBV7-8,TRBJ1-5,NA,TGTGCCAGCAGCTTGACGCCGTTACCAAGGAGCAATCAGCCCCAGCATTTT,CASSLTPLPRSNQPQHF
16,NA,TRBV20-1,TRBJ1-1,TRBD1,TGCAGTGCTCCCGGACAGGGACTATTCATGAACACTGAAGCTTTCTTT,CSAPGQGLFMNTEAFF
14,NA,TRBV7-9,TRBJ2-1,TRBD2,TGTGCCAGCAGCGTGGGACTAGCAGGCTATGAGCAGTTCTTC,CASSVGLAGYEQFF
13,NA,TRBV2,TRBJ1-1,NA,TGTGCCAGCAGCAGCCCGGCACCCACTGAAGCTTTCTTT,CASSSPAPTEAFF
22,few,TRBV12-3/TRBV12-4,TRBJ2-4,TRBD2,TGTGCCAGCAGTTTCCTAATTTTCGAAGGAGCGGGGGGCCTCGCGGCCAAAAACATTCAGTACTTC,CASSFLIFEGAGGLAAKNIQYF
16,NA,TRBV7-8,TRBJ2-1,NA,TGTGCCAACAGCTTCCCATCAGGGAGCTCCTACAATGAGCAGTTCTTC,CANSFPSGSSYNEQFF
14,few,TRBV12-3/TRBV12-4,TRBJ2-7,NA,TGTGCCAGCGGTATGGGGGGATCCCTAAGCGAGCAGTACTTC,CASGMGGSLSEQYF
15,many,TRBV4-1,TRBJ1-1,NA,TGCGCCAGCAGCCAAGATTCACAGCCGAACACTGAAGCTTTCTTT,CASSQDSQPNTEAFF